This T cell receptor beta chain stems from a study of blood T cell repertoires in COVID-19. Study details: The cDNA or gDNA used as material had been derived from T cells, B-cell-depleted T cells, or PBMCs.

The J segment lost 5 bases and the V segment lost 6 bases, leaving 2 bases of the junction unmatched. CDR1 is KGHSH and CDR2 is LQKENI in the germline V gene. This CDR3 contains 14 residues. This clone is a singleton in its sample. This same CDR3 is encoded by further DNA sequences in the sample. Assay used: immunoSEQ multiplex PCR; TCRdb lists only in-frame clones, some missing. This table holds 85,000 to 120,000 clones, about 78% found once. Source material: peripheral blood. This clonotype was obtained from a man aged 60-69 years with active or convalescent COVID-19. The chain combines TRBV18 with TRBJ1-6; TRBD1 matches at 9 bases. CDR3 amino acids: CASSRTGDNSPLHF. In nucleotides, the CDR3 is TGTGCCAGCTCCCGGACAGGGGATAATTCACCCCTCCACTTT.